A single sample gave rise to the 10 T cell receptor beta chains below, sequenced in a study of T-cell reconstitution after alpha-beta-depleted transplantation in children. Unique molecular identifiers were incorporated during preparation of the TCRbeta library. TCRdb recomputed calls from the PCR reads with MiXCR, one row per CDR3 protein. The top ten hold under 5.5% of the sample, which has approximately 230,000 distinct CDR3 sequences, roughly 25% seen once. Source: PBMCs, mostly from graft donor cells, taken 360 days after TCRalphabeta/CD19-depleted stem cell transplant. Receptor source: a female patient aged 2-9 years who had a stem cell transplant for congenital amegakaryocytic thrombocytopenia, so the T cells may come from the graft donor.

The CDR3 sequence is CASSSGTVGNEQFF. The CDR3 region has the DNA TGTGCCAGCAGTTCCGGGACGGTAGGCAATGAGCAGTTCTTC. This chain joins TRBV6-5 and TRBJ2-1; either TRBD1 or TRBD2 may fit D (5 bases each). The CDR3 spans 14 residues. The germline gives CDR1 MNHEY, CDR2 SVGAGI. V lost 4 bases and J lost 6, with 13 bases in between.

The rearrangement uses TRBV4-3 and TRBJ2-3; no clear D. The CDR3 covers 14 residues. The V gene lost 4 bases and the J gene lost 1 base, with 9 bases spanning the gap. Germline V CDR1 and CDR2: LGHNA, YSLEER. In DNA form, the CDR3 reads TGCGCCAGCAGCCCAAACTACCGCACAGATACGCAGTATTTT. This encodes CASSPNYRTDTQYF.

This clonotype was observed many times. The V call is TRBV15, the J call TRBJ2-1, with a weak D call TRBD2 (6 bases). This CDR3 is 17 amino acids long. In germline, CDR1 is LNHNV, CDR2 YYDKDF (reference sequence). Trimming took 2 bases from V and 4 from J, leaving 18 bases between them. CDR3 loop: CATSRRRPRDSYNEQFF. CDR3 DNA: TGTGCCACCAGCAGACGAAGACCCAGGGACTCTTACAATGAGCAGTTCTTC.

This chain connects TRBV4-1 to TRBJ1-3; D is ambiguous. CDR3 length equals 16 residues. Germline CDR1 MGHRA, CDR2 YSYEKL. V shed 4 bases and J shed 3 bases, with 16 bases lying between them. This CDR3 reads CASSLRGGDIGNTIYF. The CDR3 DNA is TGCGCCAGCAGCCTCCGAGGTGGAGACATTGGAAACACCATATATTTT.

This clonotype was counted many times. The chain links TRBV24-1 to TRBJ2-2; D gene uncertain. The CDR3 loop spans 16 amino acids. The V end lost 0 bases, the J end lost 2 bases, and 9 bases lay between the germline ends. CDR1 is KGHDR, CDR2 SFDVKD, per germline. The chain's CDR3 is CATSDLAVFNTGELFF. The CDR3 nucleotides are TGTGCCACCAGTGATTTGGCTGTGTTTAACACCGGGGAGCTGTTTTTT.

This clonotype was counted between two and nine times. This chain joins TRBV20-1 and TRBJ2-7; D possibly corresponds to TRBD2 (5 bases). V lost 1 base and J 2 bases, leaving 9 bases between the germline ends. The V gene's germline CDR1 is DFQATT and CDR2 SNEGSKA (reference sequence). The length of the CDR3 is 13 residues. The CDR3 DNA is TGCAGTGCTAGAGGTCCTAGCACCTACGAGCAGTACTTC. It encodes CSARGPSTYEQYF.

The chain combines TRBV5-1 with TRBJ2-5; 9 positions match TRBD1. Looked up from germline, CDR1 is SGHRS and CDR2 is YFSETQ. V shed 5 bases and J 5 bases; nucleotides not matched to a gene: 4. The CDR3 is made up of 13 amino acids. The CDR3 sequence: CASREGQGETQYF. CDR3 DNA: TGCGCCAGCAGAGAAGGACAGGGGGAGACCCAGTACTTC.

This clonotype showed up many times. V and J are TRBV12-3 or TRBV12-4 and TRBJ2-5; TRBD2 matches at 13 bases. The CDR3 is made up of 17 amino acids. Germline trimming cut 3 bases from V and 0 bases from J; bases unmatched to any gene: 4. The CDR3 protein is CASSFLGLAGDQETQYF. The CDR3 DNA reads TGTGCCAGCAGTTTTTTAGGACTAGCGGGAGACCAAGAGACCCAGTACTTC.

This clonotype was detected ten times or more. V is TRBV7-2 and J is TRBJ2-6; the match to TRBD2 covers 11 bases. There are 16 residues in the CDR3. V trimming: 5 bases; J trimming: 2 bases; junction bases outside the gene matches: 2. Germline values: CDR1 SGHTA, CDR2 FQGNSA. The CDR3 sequence: CASSQGLAAGANVLTF. The CDR3 DNA reads TGTGCCAGCAGCCAGGGACTAGCGGCTGGGGCCAACGTCCTGACTTTC.

This clonotype came up a few times. The genes are TRBV25-1 and TRBJ1-6; weak D call: TRBD1 (5 bases). This CDR3 has 15 residues. V shed 1 base and J shed 8 bases, with 12 bases lying between them. Germline CDR1 and CDR2: MGHDK and SYGVNS. CDR3 nucleotide sequence: TGTGCCAGCAGTGAATGGGGCTCCCACGATTCACCCCTCCACTTT. It translates to CASSEWGSHDSPLHF.